The clone carrying this T cell receptor beta chain occurred a few times. Antigen: not known. This entry belongs to a study of T cell repertoires in cytomegalovirus infection. Turning to the study itself: Researchers turned to recently identified HLA-C-restricted CMV epitopes as well as well-studied HLA-B-restricted ones. A matching HLA type, together with CMV infection, was signaled by public TCR beta signatures. Study results and caveats: Accumulated public TCR beta family frequency recognized individuals carrying CMV together with the relevant HLA. HLA-C-restricted CMV clonotypes gave the most frequent clonotype in two of eight donors.

TCRdb fed the reads into MiXCR, producing one record per CDR3 protein. The top ten clones hold 48% of a sample with some 590,000 distinct CDR3 sequences, approximately 40% of them seen once. Trimming left V 6 bases short and J 4 bases short, with 19 bases between. This CDR3 is 16 amino acids long. From germline, CDR1 is MGHDK and CDR2 SYGVNS. Sequencing used cultured PBMCs, obtained from culture after CMV antigen stimulation. The TCR originated in a human donor in good health (CMV status not recorded). Some clones in this sample may be carry-over from other donors' samples. The J gene is TRBJ1-5, the V gene TRBV25-1, with D possibly TRBD1 on 5 matching bases. The CDR3 region is CASSAGGERGNQPQHF. The CDR3 DNA reads as TGTGCCAGCAGCGCGGGGGGGGAACGAGGGAATCAGCCCCAGCATTTT.